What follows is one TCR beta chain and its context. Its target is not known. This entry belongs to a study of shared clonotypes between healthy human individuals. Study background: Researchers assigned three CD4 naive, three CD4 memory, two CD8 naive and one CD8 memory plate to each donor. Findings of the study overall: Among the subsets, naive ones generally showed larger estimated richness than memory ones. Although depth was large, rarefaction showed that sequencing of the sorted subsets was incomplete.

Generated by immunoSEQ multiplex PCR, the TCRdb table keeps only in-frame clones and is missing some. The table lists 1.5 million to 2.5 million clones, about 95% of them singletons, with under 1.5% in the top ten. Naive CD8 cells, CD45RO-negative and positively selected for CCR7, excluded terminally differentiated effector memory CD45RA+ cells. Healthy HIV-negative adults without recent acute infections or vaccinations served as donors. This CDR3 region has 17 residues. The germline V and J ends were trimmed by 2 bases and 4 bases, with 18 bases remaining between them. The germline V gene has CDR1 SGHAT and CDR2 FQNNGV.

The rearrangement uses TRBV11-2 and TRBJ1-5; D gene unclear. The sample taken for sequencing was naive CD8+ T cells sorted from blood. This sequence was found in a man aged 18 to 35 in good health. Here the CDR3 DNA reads TGTGCCAGCAGCTTAAAGGCAATTAGGAACAGTAATCAGCCCCAGCATTTT. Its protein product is CASSLKAIRNSNQPQHF.